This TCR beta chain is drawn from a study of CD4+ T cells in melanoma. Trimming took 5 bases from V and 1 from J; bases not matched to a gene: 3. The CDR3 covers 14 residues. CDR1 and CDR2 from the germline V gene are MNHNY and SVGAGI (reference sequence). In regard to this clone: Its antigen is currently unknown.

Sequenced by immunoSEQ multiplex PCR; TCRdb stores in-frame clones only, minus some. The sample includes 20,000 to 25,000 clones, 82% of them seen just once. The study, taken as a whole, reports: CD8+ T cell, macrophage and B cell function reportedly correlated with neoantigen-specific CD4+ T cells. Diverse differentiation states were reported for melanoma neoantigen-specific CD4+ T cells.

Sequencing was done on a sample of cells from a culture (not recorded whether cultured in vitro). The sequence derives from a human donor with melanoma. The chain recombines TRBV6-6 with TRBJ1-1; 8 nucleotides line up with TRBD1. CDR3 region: CASSGQGKNTEAFF. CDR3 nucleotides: TGTGCCAGCAGTGGACAGGGAAAGAACACTGAAGCTTTCTTT.